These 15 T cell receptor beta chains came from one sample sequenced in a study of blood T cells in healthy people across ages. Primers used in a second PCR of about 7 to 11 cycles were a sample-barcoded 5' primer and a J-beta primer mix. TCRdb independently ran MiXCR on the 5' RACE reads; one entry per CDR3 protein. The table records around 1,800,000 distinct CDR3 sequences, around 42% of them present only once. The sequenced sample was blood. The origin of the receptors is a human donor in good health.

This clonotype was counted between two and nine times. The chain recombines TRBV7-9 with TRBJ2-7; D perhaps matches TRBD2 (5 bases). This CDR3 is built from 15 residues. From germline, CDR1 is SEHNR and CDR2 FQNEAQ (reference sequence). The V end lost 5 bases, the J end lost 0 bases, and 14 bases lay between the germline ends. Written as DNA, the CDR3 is TGTGCCAGCAGCCCGGGATTTTATGGCTCCTACGAGCAGTACTTC. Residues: CASSPGFYGSYEQYF.

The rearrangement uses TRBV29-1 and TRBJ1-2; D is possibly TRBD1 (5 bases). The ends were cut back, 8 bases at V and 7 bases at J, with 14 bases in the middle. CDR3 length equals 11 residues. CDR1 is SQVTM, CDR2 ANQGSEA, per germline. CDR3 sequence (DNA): TGCAGCTCAGGACAAAACAGTGGCTACACCTTC. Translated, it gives CSSGQNSGYTF.

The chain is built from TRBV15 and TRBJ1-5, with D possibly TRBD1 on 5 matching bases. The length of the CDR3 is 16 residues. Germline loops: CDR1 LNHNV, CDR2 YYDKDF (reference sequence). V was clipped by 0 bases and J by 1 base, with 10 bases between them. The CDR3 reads CATSRDQEGSNQPQHF. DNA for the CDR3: TGTGCCACCAGCAGAGATCAAGAGGGGAGCAATCAGCCCCAGCATTTT.

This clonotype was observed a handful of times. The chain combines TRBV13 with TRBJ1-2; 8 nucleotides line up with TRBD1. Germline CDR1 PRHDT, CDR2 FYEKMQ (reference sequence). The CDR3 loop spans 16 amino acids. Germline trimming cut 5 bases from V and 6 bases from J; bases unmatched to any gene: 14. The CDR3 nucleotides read TGTGCCAGCAGCCTGAAGGGGACAGGAGGGATTGATGGCTACACCTTC. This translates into CASSLKGTGGIDGYTF.

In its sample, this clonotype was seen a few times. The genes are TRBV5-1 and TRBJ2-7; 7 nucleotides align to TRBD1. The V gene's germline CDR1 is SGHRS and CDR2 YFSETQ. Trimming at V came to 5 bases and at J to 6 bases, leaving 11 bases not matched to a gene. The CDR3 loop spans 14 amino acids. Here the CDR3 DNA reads TGCGCCAGCAGGACAGGGCCCGAACATGGCGAGCAGTACTTC. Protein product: CASRTGPEHGEQYF.

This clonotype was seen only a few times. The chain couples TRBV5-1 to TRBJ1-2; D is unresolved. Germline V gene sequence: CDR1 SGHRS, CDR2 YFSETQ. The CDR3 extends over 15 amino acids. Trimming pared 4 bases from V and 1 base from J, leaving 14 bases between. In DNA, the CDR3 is TGCGCCAGCAGCCTGGAAGGACGGGGTAACTATGGCTACACCTTC. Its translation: CASSLEGRGNYGYTF.

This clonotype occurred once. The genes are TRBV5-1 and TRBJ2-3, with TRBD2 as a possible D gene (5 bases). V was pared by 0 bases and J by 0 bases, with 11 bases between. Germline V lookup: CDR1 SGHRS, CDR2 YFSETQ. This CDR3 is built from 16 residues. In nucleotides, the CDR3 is TGCGCCAGCAGCTTGGCGGACTTAACTAGCACAGATACGCAGTATTTT. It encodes CASSLADLTSTDTQYF.

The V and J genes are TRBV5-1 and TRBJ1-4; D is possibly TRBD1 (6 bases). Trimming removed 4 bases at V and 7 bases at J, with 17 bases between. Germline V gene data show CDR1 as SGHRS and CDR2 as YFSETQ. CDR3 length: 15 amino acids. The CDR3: CASSPGTSSIEKLFF. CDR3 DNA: TGCGCCAGCAGCCCAGGGACATCTTCCATTGAAAAACTGTTTTTT.

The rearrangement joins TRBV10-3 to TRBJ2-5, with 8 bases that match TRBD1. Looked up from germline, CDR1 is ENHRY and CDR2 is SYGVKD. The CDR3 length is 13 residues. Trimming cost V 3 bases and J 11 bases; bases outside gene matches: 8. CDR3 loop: CAISDRGPGEQYF. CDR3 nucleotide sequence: TGTGCCATCAGTGACAGGGGGCCGGGGGAGCAGTACTTC.

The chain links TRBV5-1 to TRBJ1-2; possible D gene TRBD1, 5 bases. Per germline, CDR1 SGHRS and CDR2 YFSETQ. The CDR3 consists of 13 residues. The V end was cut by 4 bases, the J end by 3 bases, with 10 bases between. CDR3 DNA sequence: TGCGCCAGCAGCGAGACAGCGGACTATGGCTACACCTTC. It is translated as CASSETADYGYTF.

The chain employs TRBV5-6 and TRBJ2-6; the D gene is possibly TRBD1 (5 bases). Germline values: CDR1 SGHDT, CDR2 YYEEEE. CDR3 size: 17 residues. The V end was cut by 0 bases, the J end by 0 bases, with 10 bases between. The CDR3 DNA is TGTGCCAGCAGCTTGGGACAGATTCTCTCTGGGGCCAACGTCCTGACTTTC. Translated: CASSLGQILSGANVLTF.

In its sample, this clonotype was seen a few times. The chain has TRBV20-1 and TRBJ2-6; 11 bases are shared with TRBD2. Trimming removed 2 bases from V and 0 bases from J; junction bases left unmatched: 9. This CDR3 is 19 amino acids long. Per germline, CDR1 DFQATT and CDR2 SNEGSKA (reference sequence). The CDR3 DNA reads TGCAGTGCTAGACCGGGACTAGCGGATAAAAACTCTGGGGCCAACGTCCTGACTTTC. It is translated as CSARPGLADKNSGANVLTF.

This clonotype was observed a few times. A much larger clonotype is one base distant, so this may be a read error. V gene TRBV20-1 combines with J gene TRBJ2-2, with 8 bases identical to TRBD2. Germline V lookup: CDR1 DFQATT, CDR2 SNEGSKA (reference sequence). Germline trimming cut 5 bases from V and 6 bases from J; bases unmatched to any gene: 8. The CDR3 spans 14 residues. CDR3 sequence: CSAFSGEAAGELFF. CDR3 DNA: TGCAGTGCTTTTAGCGGGGAGGCCGCCGGGGAGCTGTTTTTT.

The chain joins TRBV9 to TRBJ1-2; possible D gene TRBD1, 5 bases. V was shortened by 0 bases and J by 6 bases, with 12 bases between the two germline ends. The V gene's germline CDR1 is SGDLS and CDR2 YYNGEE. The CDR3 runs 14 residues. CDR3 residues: CASSVGDVGDGYTF. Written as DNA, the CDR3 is TGTGCCAGCAGCGTAGGGGACGTTGGGGATGGCTACACCTTC.

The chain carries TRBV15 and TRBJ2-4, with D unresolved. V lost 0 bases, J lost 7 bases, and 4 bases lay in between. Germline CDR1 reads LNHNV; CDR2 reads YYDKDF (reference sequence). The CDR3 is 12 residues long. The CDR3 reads CATSREGNIQYF. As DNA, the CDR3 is TGTGCCACCAGCAGAGAAGGCAACATTCAGTACTTC.